The clone carrying this TCR beta chain has more than one count but fewer than ten. Its antigen is undetermined. The data derive from a study of type 1 and type 2 diabetes patients. Study information: Participants included type 1 and type 2 diabetes patients plus nondiabetic controls. From PBMCs, CD4+ and CD8+ T cells were isolated by magnetic microbeads. Study conclusions and caveats: Both CD4+ and CD8+ type 2 diabetes repertoires showed significantly higher diversity than type 1. Some T1D-only expanded clones might appear in more T2D or control samples.

The CDR3 length is 13 residues. Germline V gives CDR1 SGHTA, CDR2 FQGTGA. Trimming took 8 bases from V and 9 from J; bases not matched to a gene: 8. Amplification started from genomic DNA. A primer set of 30 forward and 13 reverse primers amplified the CDR3. TCRdb re-analysed the multiplex PCR reads in MiXCR, keeping a single row per CDR3 protein. The repertoire holds a few hundred thousand distinct CDR3 sequences, with 40% to 50% as singletons. V and J are TRBV7-3 and TRBJ2-1; TRBD1 matches 9 bases. The receptor was derived from a man between 18 and 35 years old with type 2 diabetes. The sample comprised peripheral blood mononuclear cells (PBMCs). The CDR3 region has the DNA TGTGCCAGCGGAACACAGGGGGCGGCTGAGCAGTTCTTC. It is translated as CASGTQGAAEQFF.